The following is a TCR beta chain sequence with its context. This record belongs to a study of blood T cell repertoires in COVID-19. About the research overall: The United States, Italy and Spain were the sources of the acute and convalescent COVID-19 samples. PBMCs, B-cell-depleted T cells, or T cells provided the cDNA or gDNA that made up the material.

In the original processing: Reference gene primer amplification gave nucleated cell count estimates. Method: immunoSEQ multiplex PCR; TCRdb's copy keeps in-frame clones and lacks some. That table furnishes V, J and clone size, whereas the DNA furnished D and trimming. In the table there are about 150,000 clones, 87% of which are singletons. CDR1 is SGHTA, CDR2 FQGNSA, per germline. This CDR3 is 14 amino acids long. The V and J ends lost 4 bases and 2 bases respectively, with 11 bases between them. The receptor was isolated from a woman aged 60-75 years with active or convalescent COVID-19. This chain joins TRBV7-2 and TRBJ1-1, with no clear D. The sequencing input was peripheral blood. The CDR3 DNA reads as TGTGCCAGCAGCTGGAGAGTATTTAACACTGAAGCTTTCTTT. Translating gives CASSWRVFNTEAFF.